This TCR beta chain stems from a study of T cell responses to AZD1222 COVID-19 vaccine (dated by TCRdb to the early 2020s). Looking at the study overall: A total of 230 to 250 trial participants underwent TCR sequencing, of whom about 200 received two doses of AZD1222 and about 25 received two doses of the MenACWY control vaccine. Trial participants were enrolled into age subgroups of 18-55, 56-69 and 70-plus years, which contained about 150, 27 and 61 TCR-sequenced participants, respectively. The paper's findings and limits, for the study overall: Conclusions about previously exposed vaccinees are limited because only 5 or 6 AZD1222 recipients were SARS-CoV-2 seropositive at baseline. Nearly half of unique spike-specific TCRs reportedly recognized epitopes outside regions mutated in the B.1.351 and B.1.1.7 variants. The vaccine-associated CD4 TCRs covered the entire spike protein, and the dominant responses fell in regions 160-218 and 743-854. Most participants were white British and females outnumbered males, and the authors suggested that clonal diversity may have been underestimated. The 56-69-year group was small, and its depth increase did not reach significance, likely because of low power. Spike-specific TCR breadth and depth rose significantly after two AZD1222 doses compared with day 0 and with MenACWY recipients. Because no samples from the day 14 peak response were available, repertoires could be characterized only after the peak T cell response.

Interpreted using the paper, the time point label stands for: about 28 days (+/-7) after the second vaccine dose. AZD1222 recipients given second doses at about 4 weeks or at about 12 weeks were pooled, since spike-specific TCR depth and breadth were not found to differ between the two schedules. The vaccinee samples were drawn from two UK trials, COV001 and COV002, one of which was a single-blind randomized controlled phase 2/3 trial testing AZD1222 (ChAdOx1 nCoV-19) in healthy adults. For TCRbeta chain sequencing, PBMC samples were collected from trial participants at day 0 and at day 28 after the second dose. From a lookup of the germline V gene, CDR1 and CDR2 are SNHLY and FYNNEI. The V and J ends are trimmed by 6 bases and 3 bases, leaving 8 bases between them. The CDR3 spans 12 residues, from the cysteine through the phenylalanine. The kept DNA is CDR3 alone, 36 bases in frame from the first base.

The CDR3 regions of human TCRbeta chains were subjected to immunosequencing. Per the original workflow: TCRs in the repertoires were compared against a reference library of SARS-CoV-2-specific TCRs that had been generated with the MIRA antigen-specificity platform. Breadth was defined as the fraction of unique TCRs that were SARS-CoV-2-associated. Depth was defined as the fraction of total T cells that were SARS-CoV-2-associated. Each spike-specific TCR was assigned to its reactive spike region and to a CD4 or CD8 class using the MIRA data. Log10-transformed breadth and depth values were compared by one-way ANOVA with Sidak's multiple comparisons tests. TCRdb provides this immuneACCESS table in a form limited to in-frame rearrangements. Some clones are lacking; in checked studies, under half of them reflect an unresolved V gene, and why the rest are absent is not known. D and trimming come from the DNA, and the V and J calls and clone size come from that table. The sample includes tens of thousands of clones, with approximately 80% observed a single time. The ten most abundant clones make up 18% of the sample.

This clone has just one count. No cognate antigen has been identified for it. Base qualities were left out, and no much larger clone turns up one base away. The chain is encoded by TRBV2 joined to TRBJ1-2, with a weak D call of TRBD1 (6 bases match). The sample was peripheral blood, taken 28 days after the second AZD1222 dose. This sequence was found in an adult who received the AZD1222 COVID-19 vaccine. The CDR3 protein is CASRNRDYGYTF. Here is the DNA: TGTGCCAGCAGGAACAGGGACTATGGCTACACCTTC.